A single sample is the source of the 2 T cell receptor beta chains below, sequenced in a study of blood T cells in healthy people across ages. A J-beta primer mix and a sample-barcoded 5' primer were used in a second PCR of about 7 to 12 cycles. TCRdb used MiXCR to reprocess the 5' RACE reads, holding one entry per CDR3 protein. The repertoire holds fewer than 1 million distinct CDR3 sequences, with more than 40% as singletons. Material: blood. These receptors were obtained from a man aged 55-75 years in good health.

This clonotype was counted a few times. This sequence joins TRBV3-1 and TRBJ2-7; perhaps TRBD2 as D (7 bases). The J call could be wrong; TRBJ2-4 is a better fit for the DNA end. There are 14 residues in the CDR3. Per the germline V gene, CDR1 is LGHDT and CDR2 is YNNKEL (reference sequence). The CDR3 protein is CASSLTAGANIQYF. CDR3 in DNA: TGTGCCAGCAGCCTAACGGCGGGGGCGAACATTCAGTACTTC.

The CDR3, as DNA: TGTGCCAGCAGTTACCGAGACAGGAGCTACACCTTC. Residues: CASSYRDRSYTF. This chain links TRBV6-2 or TRBV6-3 with TRBJ1-2, with D possibly TRBD1 on 6 matching bases. Germline V gene lookup returns CDR1 MNHEY and CDR2 SVGEGT. The ends were cut back, 2 bases at V and 9 bases at J, with 10 bases in the middle. The CDR3 sequence is 12 residues long.